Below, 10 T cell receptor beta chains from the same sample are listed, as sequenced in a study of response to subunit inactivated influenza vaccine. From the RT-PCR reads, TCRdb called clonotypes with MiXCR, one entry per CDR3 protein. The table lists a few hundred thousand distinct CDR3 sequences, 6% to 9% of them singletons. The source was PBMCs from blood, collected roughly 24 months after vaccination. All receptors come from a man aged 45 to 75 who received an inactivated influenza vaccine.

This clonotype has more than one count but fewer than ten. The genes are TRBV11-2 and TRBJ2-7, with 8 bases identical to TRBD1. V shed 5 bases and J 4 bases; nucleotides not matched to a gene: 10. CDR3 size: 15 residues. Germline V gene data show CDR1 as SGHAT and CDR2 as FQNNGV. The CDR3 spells CASSPIRRGPYEQYF. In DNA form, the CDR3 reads TGTGCCAGCAGCCCCATTCGCAGGGGGCCGTACGAGCAGTACTTC.

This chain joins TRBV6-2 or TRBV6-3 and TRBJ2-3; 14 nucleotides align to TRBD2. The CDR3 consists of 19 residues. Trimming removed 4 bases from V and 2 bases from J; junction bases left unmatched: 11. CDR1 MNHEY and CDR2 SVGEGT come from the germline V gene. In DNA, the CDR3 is TGTGCCAGCAGTTTGCAGACTAGCGGGAGGGCCAGGGACACAGATACGCAGTATTTT. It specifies CASSLQTSGRARDTDTQYF.

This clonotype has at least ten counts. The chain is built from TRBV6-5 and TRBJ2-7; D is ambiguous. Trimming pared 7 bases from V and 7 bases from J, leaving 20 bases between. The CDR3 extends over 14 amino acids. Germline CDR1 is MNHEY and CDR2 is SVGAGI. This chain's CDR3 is CASILGGPLEEQYF. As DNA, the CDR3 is TGTGCCAGCATTTTAGGTGGCCCTCTGGAGGAGCAGTACTTC.

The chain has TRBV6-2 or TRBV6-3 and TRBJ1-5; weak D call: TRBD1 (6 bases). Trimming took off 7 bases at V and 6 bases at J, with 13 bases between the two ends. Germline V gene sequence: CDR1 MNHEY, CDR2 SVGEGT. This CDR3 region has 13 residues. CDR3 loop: CASTQGGVQPQHF. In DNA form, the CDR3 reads TGTGCCAGCACCCAAGGGGGAGTTCAGCCCCAGCATTTT.

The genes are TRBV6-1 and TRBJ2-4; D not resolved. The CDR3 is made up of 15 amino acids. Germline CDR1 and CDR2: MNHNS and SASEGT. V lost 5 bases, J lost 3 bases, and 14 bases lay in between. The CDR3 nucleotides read TGTGCCAGCAGTCTTTGGACGGGTAGCAAAAACATTCAGTACTTC. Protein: CASSLWTGSKNIQYF.

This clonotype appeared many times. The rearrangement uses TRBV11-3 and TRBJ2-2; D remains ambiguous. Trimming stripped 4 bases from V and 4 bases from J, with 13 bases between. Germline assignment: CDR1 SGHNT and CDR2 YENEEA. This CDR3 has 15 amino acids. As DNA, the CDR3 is TGTGCCAGCAGCTCAAGACCCGGCGGCACCGGGGAGCTGTTTTTT. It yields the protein CASSSRPGGTGELFF.

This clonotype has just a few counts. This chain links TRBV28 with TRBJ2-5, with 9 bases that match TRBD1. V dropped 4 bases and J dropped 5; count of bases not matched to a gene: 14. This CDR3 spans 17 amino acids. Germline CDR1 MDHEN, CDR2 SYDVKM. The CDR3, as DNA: TGTGCCAGCAGTTCAGCAGCCGGGACAGGGTTAAAGGAGACCCAGTACTTC. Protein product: CASSSAAGTGLKETQYF.

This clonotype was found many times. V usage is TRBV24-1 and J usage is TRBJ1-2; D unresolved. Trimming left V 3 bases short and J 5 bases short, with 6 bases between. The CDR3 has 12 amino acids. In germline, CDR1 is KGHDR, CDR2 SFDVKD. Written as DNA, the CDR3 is TGTGCCACCAGTGATGAAGCATATGGCTACACCTTC. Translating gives CATSDEAYGYTF.

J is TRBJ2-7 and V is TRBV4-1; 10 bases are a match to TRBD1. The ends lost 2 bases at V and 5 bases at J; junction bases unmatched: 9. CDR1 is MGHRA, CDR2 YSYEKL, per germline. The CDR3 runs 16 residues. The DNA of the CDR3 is TGCGCCAGCAGCCAACTCCCCGGGACAGGGGCCCACGAGCAGTACTTC. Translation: CASSQLPGTGAHEQYF.

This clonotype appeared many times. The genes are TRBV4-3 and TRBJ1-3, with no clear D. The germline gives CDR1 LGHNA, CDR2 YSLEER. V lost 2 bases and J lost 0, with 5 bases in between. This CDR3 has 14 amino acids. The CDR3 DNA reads TGCGCCAGCAGCCAATCGGCCTCTGGAAACACCATATATTTT. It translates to CASSQSASGNTIYF.